This T cell receptor (beta chain) was retrieved from a study of regulatory T cells in long-lasting Graves disease. V lost 4 bases to trimming and J lost 6 bases; unmatched junction nucleotides: 25. There are 21 residues in the CDR3. Construction of TCR beta libraries relied on iRepertoire HTBI primers and on Arm-PCR targeting CDR3 regions. TCRdb analysed the multiplex PCR reads with MiXCR anew, one entry per CDR3 protein. The sample consists of roughly 360,000 distinct CDR3 sequences, roughly 24% of them appearing once. In its sample, this clonotype was seen a few times. Noted time point: persistent/refractory GD, antithyroid drugs over 5 years with positive TRAb. PBMC RNA served as the TCR library source.

The sample consisted of peripheral blood mononuclear cells (PBMCs), taken when the disease was refractory, from a patient treated with antithyroid drugs. V gene TRBV12-3 or TRBV12-4 combines with J gene TRBJ2-7, with TRBD1 identical over 12 bases. The TCR originated in a middle-aged woman with Graves disease. The DNA for the CDR3 is TGTGCCAGCAGTTGGGAGACCGGGACAGGGGGCGAGTGGCGGGAGTATCGCGAGCAGTACTTC. Amino acid sequence: CASSWETGTGGEWREYREQYF.